Each of the 10 T cell receptor beta chains below was sequenced from the same sample in a study of T cell responses to AZD1222 COVID-19 vaccine. The repertoire was sequenced with immunoSEQ multiplex PCR; TCRdb's copy has only in-frame clones and lacks some. The sample shows tens of thousands of clones, roughly 86% of them seen only once. The source was peripheral blood, collected on day 0 of AZD1222 vaccination. These receptors came from an adult in good health.

This clone was picked up a small number of times. The chain carries TRBV11-1 and TRBJ2-5; 7 positions agree with TRBD1. CDR1 SGHAT and CDR2 FQDESV come from the germline V gene (reference sequence). J gave up 5 bases and V 4 bases, and 10 bases lay outside the gene matches. CDR3 length equals 15 residues. CDR3 residues: CASSSTGSRFETQYF. The CDR3 nucleotides are TGTGCCAGCAGCTCGACAGGGAGCCGCTTTGAGACCCAGTACTTC.

The chain carries TRBV2 and TRBJ2-1, with D hard to call. This CDR3 spans 15 amino acids. From germline, CDR1 is SNHLY and CDR2 FYNNEI. Trimming removed 1 base at V and 1 base at J, with 8 bases between. The CDR3 protein is CASSEGYTSYNEQFF. Here the CDR3 DNA reads TGTGCCAGCAGTGAAGGATATACTTCCTACAATGAGCAGTTCTTC.

J is TRBJ2-2 and V is TRBV5-1; D uncertain. Germline lookup yields CDR1 SGHRS and CDR2 YFSETQ. The CDR3 totals 14 residues. Between the trimmed V and J ends, which lost 4 bases and 8 bases, there was a span of 15 bases. The CDR3 region has the DNA TGCGCCAGCAGCCTACGCGCGACCAGAGGGGAGCTGTTTTTT. Its translation: CASSLRATRGELFF.

The chain carries TRBV6-4 and TRBJ1-1; D remains unclear. The CDR3 has 13 amino acids. V was shortened by 4 bases and J by 0 bases, with 6 bases between the two germline ends. CDR1 is MRHNA and CDR2 is SNTAGT in the germline V gene. CDR3 sequence (DNA): TGTGCCAGCAGTGCGAGTTTGAACACTGAAGCTTTCTTT. Amino acid sequence: CASSASLNTEAFF.

The chain has TRBV7-3 and TRBJ1-1; D is unresolved. CDR1 is SGHTA, CDR2 FQGTGA, per germline. The CDR3 is 15 residues long. Trimming removed 1 base at V and 4 bases at J, with 13 bases between. For the CDR3, the DNA is TGTGCCAGCAGCTTAAGTGCGGGGATGGTCACTGAAGCTTTCTTT. Translation: CASSLSAGMVTEAFF.

The chain combines TRBV4-1 with TRBJ2-1, with 10 bases that match TRBD2. The junction had 7 bases not matched to a gene; V was cut back by 0 bases and J by 2 bases. Germline CDR1 reads MGHRA; CDR2 reads YSYEKL. The CDR3 has 18 amino acids. The CDR3 loop reads CASSQDPQAGGTYNEQFF. CDR3 nucleotide sequence: TGCGCCAGCAGCCAAGATCCCCAAGCGGGAGGGACCTACAATGAGCAGTTCTTC.

This rearrangement joins TRBV10-1 to TRBJ2-2, with D uncertain. Germline V CDR1 and CDR2: WNHNN, SYGVQD (reference sequence). Between the trimmed V and J ends, which lost 0 bases and 4 bases, there was a span of 9 bases. This CDR3 spans 15 amino acids. The CDR3 sequence is CASSESQGGTGELFF. Here the CDR3 DNA reads TGCGCCAGCAGTGAGTCCCAAGGTGGCACCGGGGAGCTGTTTTTT.

J is TRBJ1-4 and V is TRBV30; D possibly corresponds to TRBD1 (6 bases). The CDR3 contains 15 residues. Germline CDR1 GTSNPN, CDR2 SVGIG (reference sequence). V lost 0 bases and J lost 3, with 11 bases in between. The CDR3 loop is CAWSVRGHPNEKLFF. In DNA form, the CDR3 reads TGTGCCTGGAGTGTCAGGGGACACCCTAATGAAAAACTGTTTTTT.

The chain links TRBV30 to TRBJ2-7; 11 bases line up with TRBD1. This CDR3 has 12 residues. Per the germline V gene, CDR1 is GTSNPN and CDR2 is SVGIG (reference sequence). After removal of 5 bases from V and 7 bases from J, the junction contained 4 bases not matched to a gene. The CDR3: CAWGQGAREQYF. In DNA form, the CDR3 reads TGTGCCTGGGGACAGGGGGCGCGAGAGCAGTACTTC.

The rearrangement joins TRBV27 to TRBJ1-2; D not resolved. Trimming shortened V by 3 bases and J by 4 bases, and 9 bases separated the two germline ends. Germline lookup yields CDR1 MNHEY and CDR2 SMNVEV (reference sequence). The CDR3 sequence is 13 residues long. The CDR3 sequence: CASSFGSSYGYTF. The CDR3 DNA sequence: TGTGCCAGCAGTTTCGGGTCCTCCTATGGCTACACCTTC.